This T cell receptor (beta chain) came from a study of blood T cells in healthy people across ages. Overall study: About one barcoded beta molecule per two T cells was the capture yield of template switching. The study, taken as a whole, reports: Expanded clonotype changes were possibly confounded by unknown donor CMV status.

A remark on this clonotype: The antigen remains undetermined.

This CDR3 contains 17 residues. Germline CDR1 is SQVTM and CDR2 is ANQGSEA. The trim removed 5 bases at V and 1 base at J, leaving 12 bases unmatched. Then a second PCR, running roughly 7 to 11 cycles, was carried out with a sample-barcoded 5' primer and a J-beta primer mix. TCRdb processed the 5' RACE reads anew with MiXCR; each CDR3 protein has one entry. Of about 800,000 distinct CDR3 sequences listed, less than 60% are singletons. Each donor was a healthy Caucasian individual from Russia, aged roughly 6 to 90. V usage is TRBV29-1 and J usage is TRBJ2-1, with 9 bases lining up with TRBD2. The sequenced sample consisted of blood. The clonotype was recovered from a man older than 75 in good health. CDR3: CSVSGSGRITSYNEQFF. The CDR3 region has the DNA TGCAGCGTTTCCGGCAGCGGGAGGATAACTTCCTACAATGAGCAGTTCTTC.